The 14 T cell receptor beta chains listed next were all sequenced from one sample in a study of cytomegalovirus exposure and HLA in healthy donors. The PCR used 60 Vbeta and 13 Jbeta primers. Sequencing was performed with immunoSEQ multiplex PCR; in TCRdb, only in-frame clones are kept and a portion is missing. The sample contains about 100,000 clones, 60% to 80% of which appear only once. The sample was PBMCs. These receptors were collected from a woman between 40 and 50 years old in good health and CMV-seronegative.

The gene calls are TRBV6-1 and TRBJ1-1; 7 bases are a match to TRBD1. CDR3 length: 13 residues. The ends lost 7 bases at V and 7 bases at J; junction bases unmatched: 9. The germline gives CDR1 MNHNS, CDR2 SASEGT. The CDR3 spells CASKEGASHEAFF. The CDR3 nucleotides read TGTGCCAGCAAAGAGGGGGCGAGCCATGAAGCTTTCTTT.

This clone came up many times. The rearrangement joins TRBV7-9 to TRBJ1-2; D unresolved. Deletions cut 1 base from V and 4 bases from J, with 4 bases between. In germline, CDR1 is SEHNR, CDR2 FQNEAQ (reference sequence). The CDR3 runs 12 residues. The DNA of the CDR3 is TGTGCCAGCAGCTTAGGGCCCTATGGCTACACCTTC. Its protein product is CASSLGPYGYTF.

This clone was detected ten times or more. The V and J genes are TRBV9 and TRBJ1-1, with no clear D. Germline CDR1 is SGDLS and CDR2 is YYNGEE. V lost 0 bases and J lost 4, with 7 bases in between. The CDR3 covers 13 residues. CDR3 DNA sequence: TGTGCCAGCAGCGTAGATTGGAGCACTGAAGCTTTCTTT. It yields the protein CASSVDWSTEAFF.

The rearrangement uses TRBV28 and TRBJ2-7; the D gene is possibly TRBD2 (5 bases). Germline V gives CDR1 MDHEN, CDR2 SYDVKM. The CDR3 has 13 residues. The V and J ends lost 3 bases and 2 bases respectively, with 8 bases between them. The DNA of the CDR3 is TGTGCCAGCAGTTTCGCCGGGGCCTACGAGCAGTACTTC. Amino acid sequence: CASSFAGAYEQYF.

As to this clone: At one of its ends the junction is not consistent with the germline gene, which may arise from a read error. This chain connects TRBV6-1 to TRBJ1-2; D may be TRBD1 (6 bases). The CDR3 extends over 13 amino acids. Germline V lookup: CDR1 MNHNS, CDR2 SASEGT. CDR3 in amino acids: CASSESGAHGYPF. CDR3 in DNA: TGTGCCAGCAGTGAATCAGGGGCTCATGGCTACCCCTTC.

The CDR3 DNA reads TGTGCCTCCTCGACTAGCGGGGGGGTTAACAATGAGCAGTTCTTC. Translated, it gives CASSTSGGVNNEQFF. The chain is built from TRBV30 and TRBJ2-1; 14 bases align to TRBD2. The length of the CDR3 is 15 residues. V lost 7 bases and J lost 5; bases outside the gene matches: 7. Per the germline V gene, CDR1 is GTSNPN and CDR2 is SVGIG (reference sequence).

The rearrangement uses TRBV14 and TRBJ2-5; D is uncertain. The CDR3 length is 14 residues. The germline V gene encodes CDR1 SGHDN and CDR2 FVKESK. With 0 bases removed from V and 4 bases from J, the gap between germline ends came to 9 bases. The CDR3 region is CASSQEVMRETQYF. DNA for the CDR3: TGTGCCAGCAGCCAAGAGGTTATGAGAGAGACCCAGTACTTC.

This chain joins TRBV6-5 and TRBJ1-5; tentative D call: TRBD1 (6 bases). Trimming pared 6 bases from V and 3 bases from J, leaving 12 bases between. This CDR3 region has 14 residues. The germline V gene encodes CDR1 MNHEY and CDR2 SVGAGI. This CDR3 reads CASRRGYDNQPQHF. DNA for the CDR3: TGTGCCAGCAGGAGGGGGTACGACAATCAGCCCCAGCATTTT.

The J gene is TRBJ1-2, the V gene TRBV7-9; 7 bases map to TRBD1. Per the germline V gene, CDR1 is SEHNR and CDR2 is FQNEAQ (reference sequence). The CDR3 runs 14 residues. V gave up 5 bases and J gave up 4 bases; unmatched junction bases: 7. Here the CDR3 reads CASSRRGQFYGYTF. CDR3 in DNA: TGTGCCAGCAGCCGAAGGGGGCAGTTCTATGGCTACACCTTC. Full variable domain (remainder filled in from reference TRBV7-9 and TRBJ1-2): DTGVSQNPRHKITKRGQNVTFRCDPISEHNRLYWYRQTLGQGPEFLTYFQNEAQLEKSRLLSDRFSAERPKGSFSTLEIQRTEQGDSAMYLCASSRRGQFYGYTFGSGTRLTVV.

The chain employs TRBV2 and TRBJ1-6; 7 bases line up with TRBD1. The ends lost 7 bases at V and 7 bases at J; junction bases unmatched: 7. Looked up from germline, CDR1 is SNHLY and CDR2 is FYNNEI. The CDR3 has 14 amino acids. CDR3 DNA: TGTGCCAGCAACCTGGACAGGAGGAATTCACCCCTCCACTTT. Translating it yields CASNLDRRNSPLHF.

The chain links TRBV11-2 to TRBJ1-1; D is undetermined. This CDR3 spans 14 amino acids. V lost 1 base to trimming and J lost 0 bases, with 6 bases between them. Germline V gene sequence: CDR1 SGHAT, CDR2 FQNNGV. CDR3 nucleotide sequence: TGTGCCAGCAGCTTAGTGGGAGTGAACACTGAAGCTTTCTTT. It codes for CASSLVGVNTEAFF. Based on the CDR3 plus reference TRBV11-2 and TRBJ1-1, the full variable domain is EAGVAQSPRYKIIEKRQSVAFWCNPISGHATLYWYQQILGQGPKLLIQFQNNGVVDDSQLPKDRFSAERLKGVDSTLKIQPAKLEDSAVYLCASSLVGVNTEAFFGQGTRLTVV.

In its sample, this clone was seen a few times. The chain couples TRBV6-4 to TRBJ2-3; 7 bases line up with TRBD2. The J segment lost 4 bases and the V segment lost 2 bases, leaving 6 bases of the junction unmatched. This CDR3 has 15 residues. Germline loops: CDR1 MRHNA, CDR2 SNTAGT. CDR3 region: CASSDGLVGSDTQYF. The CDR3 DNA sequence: TGTGCCAGCAGTGACGGACTAGTCGGGTCAGATACGCAGTATTTT.

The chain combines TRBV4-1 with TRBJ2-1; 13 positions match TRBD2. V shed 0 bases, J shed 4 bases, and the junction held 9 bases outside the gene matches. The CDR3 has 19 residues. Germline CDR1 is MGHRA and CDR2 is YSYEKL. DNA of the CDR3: TGCGCCAGCAGCCAAGAATGGGAGGGACTAGCGGGGCCTTACAATGAGCAGTTCTTC. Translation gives CASSQEWEGLAGPYNEQFF.

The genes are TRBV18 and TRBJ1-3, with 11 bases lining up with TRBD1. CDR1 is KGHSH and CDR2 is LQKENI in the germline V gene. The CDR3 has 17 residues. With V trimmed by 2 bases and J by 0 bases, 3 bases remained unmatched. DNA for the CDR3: TGTGCCAGCTCACCAAGCGGGACAGGGGGCTCTGGAAACACCATATATTTT. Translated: CASSPSGTGGSGNTIYF.